One and the same sample provided the 22 T cell receptor beta chains below, sequenced in a study of T cells in Graves' hyperthyroidism and ophthalmopathy (dated by TCRdb to the late 2010s). Library generation was performed with multiplex PCR. The sequencing machine was an Illumina HiSeq 2000. The TCR beta CDR3 regions were amplified from the RNA transcripts. The first round of RT-PCR for the TCR CDR3 was performed with the HTBI primer set and the Qiagen OneStep RT-PCR kit. Using fastp at Q25 and MiXCR, TCRdb reprocessed the public reads and kept productive beta chains. Every CDR3 protein is listed once, alongside the most common genes and DNA of its rows. This sample comprises nearly 600,000 distinct CDR3 sequences, over 12% of them detected only once. Of the sample, 7% to 9% falls within the top ten clones. The material sequenced was blood. The receptor source for this set is a woman between 18 and 29 years old with Graves' ophthalmopathy.

In this sample, this clonotype turned up many times. The V and J genes are TRBV7-2 and TRBJ2-7, with 8 positions matching TRBD2. The length of the CDR3 is 14 residues. The germline CDR1 and CDR2 sequences are SGHTA and FQGNSA. Germline trimming cut 1 base from V and 4 bases from J; bases unmatched to any gene: 3. The CDR3 nucleotides read TGTGCCAGCAGCTTAGGTAGCGGGGATTACGAGCAGTACTTC. Its protein product is CASSLGSGDYEQYF.

This clonotype was picked up many times. The genes are TRBV7-2 and TRBJ2-7; 8 bases line up with TRBD2. Germline-derived CDR1 and CDR2 are SGHTA and FQGNSA. The junction had 5 bases not matched to a gene; V was cut back by 1 base and J by 0 bases. CDR3 length: 16 residues. CDR3 DNA sequence: TGTGCCAGCAGCTTAGGGACAGCGGGAGCCTCCTACGAGCAGTACTTC. Protein sequence: CASSLGTAGASYEQYF.

The sample holds a few counts of this clonotype. This rearrangement joins TRBV6-1 to TRBJ1-6; a weak D match, TRBD1 (5 bases). V gave up 3 bases and J gave up 9 bases, with 9 bases separating them. This CDR3 region has 13 residues. Looked up from germline, CDR1 is MNHNS and CDR2 is SASEGT. The CDR3 protein is CASSDREVSPLHF. CDR3 DNA: TGTGCCAGCAGTGACAGGGAGGTTTCACCCCTCCACTTT.

J is TRBJ1-1 and V is TRBV5-4; TRBD1 matches 8 bases. Germline V gene lookup returns CDR1 SGHNT and CDR2 YYREEE (reference sequence). The length of the CDR3 is 15 residues. J lost 4 bases, V lost 4 bases, and 9 bases had no gene match. Here the CDR3 DNA reads TGTGCCAGCAGCCCTAGACAGGGGAAAGGCACTGAAGCTTTCTTT. Its protein product is CASSPRQGKGTEAFF.

This rearrangement joins TRBV20-1 to TRBJ1-2; TRBD1 matches at 8 bases. With 0 bases clipped from V and 8 bases from J, the junction kept 11 bases outside the gene matches. This CDR3 has 15 amino acids. CDR1 and CDR2 (germline): DFQATT, SNEGSKA (reference sequence). CDR3 amino acids: CSARDRNRGVRGYTF. CDR3 nucleotides: TGCAGTGCTAGAGATCGCAACAGGGGGGTGAGAGGCTACACCTTC.

This clonotype occurred a few times. This chain joins TRBV6-5 and TRBJ2-2; 7 bases align to TRBD2. Trimming removed 2 bases from V and 7 bases from J; junction bases left unmatched: 4. CDR1 MNHEY and CDR2 SVGAGI come from the germline V gene. The CDR3 length is 14 residues. CDR3 nucleotides: TGTGCCAGCAGTTACCAACTAGCGCTCGGGGAGCTGTTTTTT. Residues: CASSYQLALGELFF.

This clonotype was seen a few times. This chain joins TRBV4-1 and TRBJ2-1; D might be TRBD2 (6 bases). With 4 bases removed from V and 2 bases from J, the gap between germline ends came to 15 bases. The V gene's germline CDR1 is MGHRA and CDR2 YSYEKL. The CDR3 is made up of 16 amino acids. The CDR3 loop is CASSPSPWGAYNEQFF. CDR3 DNA sequence: TGCGCCAGCAGCCCCTCCCCGTGGGGGGCCTACAATGAGCAGTTCTTC.

This clonotype was seen repeatedly, ten times or more. The rearrangement joins TRBV15 to TRBJ2-7; perhaps TRBD1 as D (5 bases). With 0 bases removed from V and 4 bases from J, the gap between germline ends came to 7 bases. Germline CDR1 reads LNHNV; CDR2 reads YYDKDF (reference sequence). This CDR3 is 13 amino acids long. Here the CDR3 DNA reads TGTGCCACCAGCAGAGATCCAGGGTACGAGCAGTACTTC. It specifies CATSRDPGYEQYF.

The chain employs TRBV6-1 and TRBJ2-5; TRBD1 matches 7 bases. Germline V gene data show CDR1 as MNHNS and CDR2 as SASEGT. There are 13 residues in the CDR3. The ends lost 5 bases at V and 5 bases at J; junction bases unmatched: 5. In nucleotides, the CDR3 is TGTGCCAGCAGTACCGACAGGGACGAGACCCAGTACTTC. Protein product: CASSTDRDETQYF.

The sample holds many counts of this clonotype. The rearrangement links TRBV12-3 or TRBV12-4 to TRBJ1-5, with D maybe TRBD1 (6 bases). The V and J ends lost 1 base and 9 bases respectively, with 13 bases between them. The CDR3 length is 14 residues. The CDR3 DNA sequence: TGTGCCAGCAGTTTAGACAGGGCTTCGGGGCCCCAGCATTTT. Protein product: CASSLDRASGPQHF.

This clonotype was seen many times. The chain joins TRBV20-1 to TRBJ2-1, with 7 bases that match TRBD2. The CDR3 is 20 residues long. V shed 0 bases and J 0 bases; nucleotides not matched to a gene: 17. Germline V gives CDR1 DFQATT, CDR2 SNEGSKA (reference sequence). The CDR3 spells CSAREWDRDYEPNSYNEQFF. CDR3 sequence (DNA): TGCAGTGCTAGAGAGTGGGACCGGGACTACGAACCGAACTCCTACAATGAGCAGTTCTTC.

At least ten counts were recorded for this clonotype. This chain connects TRBV7-2 to TRBJ2-1, with 13 bases identical to TRBD2. Per the germline V gene, CDR1 is SGHTA and CDR2 is FQGNSA. After removal of 6 bases from V and 2 bases from J, the junction contained 13 bases not matched to a gene. This CDR3 contains 19 residues. The CDR3 DNA sequence: TGTGCCAGCAGTCTTAGCCCCCGGACTAGCGGGAGAACCTACAATGAGCAGTTCTTC. Its translation: CASSLSPRTSGRTYNEQFF.

This clonotype was observed a few times. V gene TRBV11-3 combines with J gene TRBJ2-3; D ambiguous. The CDR3 covers 15 residues. Germline assignment: CDR1 SGHNT and CDR2 YENEEA. V lost 5 bases and J lost 0, with 12 bases in between. The CDR3 region is CASSPNPFSTDTQYF. The CDR3, as DNA: TGTGCCAGCAGCCCCAATCCGTTTAGCACAGATACGCAGTATTTT.

This clonotype has ten or more counts. The chain employs TRBV6-1 and TRBJ2-1; possible D gene TRBD2, 6 bases. The germline V gene encodes CDR1 MNHNS and CDR2 SASEGT. V was shortened by 5 bases and J by 0 bases, with 14 bases between the two germline ends. The CDR3 sequence is 16 residues long. The CDR3 loop is CASSFTLARSYNEQFF. CDR3 in DNA: TGTGCCAGCAGTTTCACGCTAGCGCGCTCCTACAATGAGCAGTTCTTC.

The chain couples TRBV24-1 to TRBJ2-5; 12 nucleotides align to TRBD2. Germline V gene data show CDR1 as KGHDR and CDR2 as SFDVKD. The CDR3 totals 16 residues. Unmatched junction bases numbered 3, after V lost 4 bases and J lost 1 base. The CDR3: CATSERLAGAQETQYF. CDR3 nucleotide sequence: TGTGCCACCAGTGAACGACTAGCGGGAGCCCAAGAGACCCAGTACTTC.

This clonotype was found many times. The J gene is TRBJ1-1, the V gene TRBV30; D not resolved. The V and J ends lost 1 base and 1 base respectively, with 7 bases between them. The CDR3 contains 13 residues. Germline V gene lookup returns CDR1 GTSNPN and CDR2 SVGIG (reference sequence). CDR3 bases: TGTGCCTGGAGTGCACAGCCGAACACTGAAGCTTTCTTT. It is translated as CAWSAQPNTEAFF.

This chain joins TRBV13 and TRBJ2-1, with TRBD2 matching 8 bases. J was trimmed by 3 bases and V by 5 bases; bases with no gene match: 18. The CDR3 is made up of 19 amino acids. The germline V gene has CDR1 PRHDT and CDR2 FYEKMQ (reference sequence). The CDR3 coding sequence is TGTGCCAGCAGCCCATCAGGGGAGTCCGAGACTAGCGACTACAATGAGCAGTTCTTC. As protein: CASSPSGESETSDYNEQFF.

This clonotype was recorded at least ten times. The chain recombines TRBV7-3 with TRBJ2-1, with D perhaps TRBD2 (5 bases). In germline, CDR1 is SGHTA, CDR2 FQGTGA. The germline V and J ends were trimmed by 5 bases and 5 bases, with 10 bases remaining between them. This CDR3 contains 13 residues. This CDR3 reads CASSRTVDNEQFF. DNA of the CDR3: TGTGCCAGCAGCAGGACTGTAGACAATGAGCAGTTCTTC.

This clonotype was seen many times. The chain is built from TRBV7-2 and TRBJ2-1; either TRBD1 or TRBD2 may supply D (5 bases each). This CDR3 has 15 amino acids. CDR1 is SGHTA, CDR2 FQGNSA, per germline. The V end was cut by 2 bases, the J end by 0 bases, with 8 bases between. In nucleotides, the CDR3 is TGTGCCAGCAGCTTACAGGGAGCCTCCTACAATGAGCAGTTCTTC. Translation: CASSLQGASYNEQFF.

This clonotype was detected only a few times. The chain couples TRBV7-9 to TRBJ1-6; a weak D match, TRBD1 (6 bases). The CDR3 consists of 18 residues. Trimming removed 6 bases at V and 7 bases at J, with 25 bases between. The germline V gene has CDR1 SEHNR and CDR2 FQNEAQ (reference sequence). The CDR3 bases are TGTGCCAGCAGACGCCCTTGGAAGGGGGGCCTCGGGAATTCACCCCTCCACTTT. This gives the protein CASRRPWKGGLGNSPLHF.

J is TRBJ2-5 and V is TRBV5-1, with 8 bases that match TRBD2. The ends lost 1 base at V and 10 bases at J; junction bases unmatched: 18. The CDR3 runs to 17 residues. Germline V CDR1 and CDR2: SGHRS, YFSETQ. CDR3 residues: CASSLISRQAGALDQYF. The CDR3 DNA reads as TGCGCCAGCAGCTTGATTAGTCGCCAAGCGGGAGCTTTGGACCAGTACTTC.

This clonotype was picked up many times. The rearrangement joins TRBV30 to TRBJ1-6, with 8 bases fitting TRBD1. Germline V gene lookup returns CDR1 GTSNPN and CDR2 SVGIG (reference sequence). After removal of 0 bases from V and 8 bases from J, the junction contained 6 bases not matched to a gene. CDR3 length: 15 residues. For the CDR3, the DNA is TGTGCCTGGAGTGTACTCCAGGGGGCCGATTCACCCCTCCACTTT. Translating gives CAWSVLQGADSPLHF.